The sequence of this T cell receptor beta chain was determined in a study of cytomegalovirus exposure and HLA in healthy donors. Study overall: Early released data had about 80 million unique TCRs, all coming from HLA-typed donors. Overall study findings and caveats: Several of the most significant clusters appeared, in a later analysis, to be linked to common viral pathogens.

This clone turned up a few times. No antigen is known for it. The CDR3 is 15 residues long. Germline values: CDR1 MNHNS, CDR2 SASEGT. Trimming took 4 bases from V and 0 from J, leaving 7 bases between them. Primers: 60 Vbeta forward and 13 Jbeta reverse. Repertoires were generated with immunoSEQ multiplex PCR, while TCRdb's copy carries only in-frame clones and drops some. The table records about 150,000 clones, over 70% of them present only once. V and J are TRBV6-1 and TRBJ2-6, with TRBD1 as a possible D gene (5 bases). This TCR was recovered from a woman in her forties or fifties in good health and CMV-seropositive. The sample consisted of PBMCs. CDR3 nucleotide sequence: TGTGCCAGCAGTGTGACAGTCTCTGGGGCCAACGTCCTGACTTTC. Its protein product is CASSVTVSGANVLTF.